This T cell receptor beta chain was sequenced during a study of blood T cell repertoires in COVID-19 (dated by TCRdb to about 2020). Context from the whole study: Samples from collaborators originated in the United States, Italy and Spain and spanned both the acute and convalescent phases of COVID-19. Samples were obtained from the ongoing ImmuneRACE study (first 160 participants) and from 1,254 subjects provided by 6 global collaborators. A de-identified subject ID, COVID-19 status, age in years and sex were almost always included in the sample metadata. HLA class I and class II types, where available, came from metadata supplied by the sample provider rather than from assay-based typing. The repertoires were released in a freely available public database meant as a resource for research on the immune response to SARS-CoV-2. The prospective study material was composed of cDNA or gDNA derived from T cells, B-cell-depleted T cells, or PBMCs. Deeply sampled blood TCRbeta repertoires from subjects exposed to, actively infected with, or recovered from COVID-19 were included in the dataset.

Trimming removed 4 bases from V and 6 bases from J; the gene matches leave 13 bases unexplained. Reading the germline V gene (reference sequence) gives CDR1 LGHDT and CDR2 YNNKEL. The CDR3, cysteine through phenylalanine, is 19 amino acids long. Left in the record is the CDR3 DNA by itself, 57 bases read in frame from the first base. TCRbeta CDR3 regions were amplified from genomic DNA using the immunoSEQ Assay, a bias-controlled multiplex PCR. Per the original workflow: The number of nucleated cells in each sample was estimated by amplification of reference gene primers within the assay. To quantify the absolute abundance of each unique TCRbeta CDR3 rearrangement, sequence reads were collapsed and filtered. For each sample, productive Simpson clonality was calculated as the square root of Simpson's diversity index over productive rearrangements. TCRdb retrieved this table from immuneACCESS and kept in-frame rearrangements only. Not all clones are present; in checked studies, unresolved V genes account for under half, and no reason is known for the remainder. That table is the source of V, J and clone size, and D and trimming were worked out from the DNA. For this sample the table gives under 550,000 clones, of which about 90% were detected only once. The ten largest make up 0.8% to 1% of the sample.

Notes on this clone: What antigen it recognizes has not been identified. Per-nucleotide qualities are absent, and no much larger clonotype sits a single base away.

One collaborating source in Seattle enrolled patients while the patients were actively infected and followed the patients over time throughout the course of disease. Whole blood was collected in K2EDTA tubes by collaborating institutions according to the institutions' own protocols. For TCRbeta analysis, collaborators shipped samples in one of three forms: frozen whole blood, isolated PBMCs, or DNA extracted from either of those sample types. Findings and caveats that apply to the study as a whole: The quantity of clinical and demographic metadata differed by source and by participant and was supplied without curation.

This chain is built from TRBV3-1 (or the pseudogene TRBV3-2) and TRBJ2-1; 15 bases in the junction line up with TRBD2. The TCR was taken from a man between 18 and 35 years old with COVID-19, enrolled during active disease. The sample comprised peripheral blood. The CDR3 region: CASSPRGLAGGSQANEQFF. The DNA reads as follows: TGTGCCAGCAGCCCCAGGGGACTAGCGGGAGGAAGTCAGGCCAATGAGCAGTTCTTC.